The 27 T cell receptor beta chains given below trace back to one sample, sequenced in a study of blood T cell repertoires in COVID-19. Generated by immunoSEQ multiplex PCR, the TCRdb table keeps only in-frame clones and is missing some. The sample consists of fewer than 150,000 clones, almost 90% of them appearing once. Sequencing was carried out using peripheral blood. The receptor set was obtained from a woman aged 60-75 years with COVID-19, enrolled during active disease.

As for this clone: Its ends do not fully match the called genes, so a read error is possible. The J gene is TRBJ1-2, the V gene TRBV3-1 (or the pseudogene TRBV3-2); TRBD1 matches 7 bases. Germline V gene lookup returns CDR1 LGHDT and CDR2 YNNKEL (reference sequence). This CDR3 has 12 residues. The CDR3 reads CASSQAGGRDSF. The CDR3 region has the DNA TGTGCCAGCAGCCAAGCCGGAGGGCGGGACAGCTTC.

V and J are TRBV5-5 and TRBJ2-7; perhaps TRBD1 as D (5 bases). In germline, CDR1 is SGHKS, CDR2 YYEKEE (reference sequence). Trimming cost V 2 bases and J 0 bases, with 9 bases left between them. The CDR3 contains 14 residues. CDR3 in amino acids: CASSFSDSSYEQYF. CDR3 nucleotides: TGTGCCAGCAGCTTCAGTGACAGCTCCTACGAGCAGTACTTC.

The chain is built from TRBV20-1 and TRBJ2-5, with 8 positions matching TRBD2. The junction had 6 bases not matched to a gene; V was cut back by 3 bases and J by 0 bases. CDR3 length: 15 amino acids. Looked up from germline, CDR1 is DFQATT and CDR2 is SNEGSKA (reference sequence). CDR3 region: CSASRASGYQETQYF. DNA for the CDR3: TGCAGTGCTAGTCGGGCTAGCGGGTACCAAGAGACCCAGTACTTC.

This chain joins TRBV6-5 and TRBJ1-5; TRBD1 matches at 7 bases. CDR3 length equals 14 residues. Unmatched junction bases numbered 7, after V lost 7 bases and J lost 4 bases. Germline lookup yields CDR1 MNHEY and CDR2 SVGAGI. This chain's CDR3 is CASTLGQDNQPQHF. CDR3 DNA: TGTGCCAGCACCTTAGGACAGGATAATCAGCCCCAGCATTTT.

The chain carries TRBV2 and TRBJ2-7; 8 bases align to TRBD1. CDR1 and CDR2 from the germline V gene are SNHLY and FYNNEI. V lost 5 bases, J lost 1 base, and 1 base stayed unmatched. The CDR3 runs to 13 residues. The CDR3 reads CASSRQGSYEQYF. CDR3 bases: TGTGCCAGCAGTAGACAGGGGTCCTACGAGCAGTACTTC.

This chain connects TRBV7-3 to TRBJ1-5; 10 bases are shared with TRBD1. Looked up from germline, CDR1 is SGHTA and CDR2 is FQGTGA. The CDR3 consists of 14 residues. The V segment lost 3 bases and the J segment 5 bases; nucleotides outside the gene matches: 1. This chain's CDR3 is CASSLTGGDQPQHF. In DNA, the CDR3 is TGTGCCAGCAGCTTGACAGGGGGCGATCAGCCCCAGCATTTT.

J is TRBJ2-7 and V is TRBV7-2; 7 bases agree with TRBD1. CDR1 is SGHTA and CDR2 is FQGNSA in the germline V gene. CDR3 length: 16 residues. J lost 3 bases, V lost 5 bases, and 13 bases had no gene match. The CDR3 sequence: CASSRVARWDSYEQYF. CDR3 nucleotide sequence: TGTGCCAGCAGCCGCGTGGCCCGGTGGGACAGCTACGAGCAGTACTTC.

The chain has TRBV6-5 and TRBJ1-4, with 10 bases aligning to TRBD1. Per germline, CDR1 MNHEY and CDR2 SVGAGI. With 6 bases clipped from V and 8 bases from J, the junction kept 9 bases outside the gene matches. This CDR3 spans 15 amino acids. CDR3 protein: CASRIRTGGLEKLFF. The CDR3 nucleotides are TGTGCCAGCAGAATCAGGACAGGGGGTTTGGAAAAACTGTTTTTT.

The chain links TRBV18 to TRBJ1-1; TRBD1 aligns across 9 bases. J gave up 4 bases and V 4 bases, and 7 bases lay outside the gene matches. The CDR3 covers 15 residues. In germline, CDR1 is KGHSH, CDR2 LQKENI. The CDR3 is CASSLLPGQGTEAFF. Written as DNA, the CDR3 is TGTGCCAGCTCACTTCTACCGGGACAGGGCACTGAAGCTTTCTTT.

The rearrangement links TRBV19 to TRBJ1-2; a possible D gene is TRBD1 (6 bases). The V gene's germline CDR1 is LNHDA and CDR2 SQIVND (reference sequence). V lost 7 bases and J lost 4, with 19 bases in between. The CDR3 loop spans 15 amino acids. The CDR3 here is CASKLQQGKTYGYTF. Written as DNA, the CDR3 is TGTGCCAGTAAACTACAACAGGGTAAAACCTATGGCTACACCTTC.

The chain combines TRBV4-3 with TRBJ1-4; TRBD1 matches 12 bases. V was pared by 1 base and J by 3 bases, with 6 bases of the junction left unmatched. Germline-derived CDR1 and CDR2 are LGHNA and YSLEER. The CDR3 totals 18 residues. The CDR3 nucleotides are TGCGCCAGCAGCCAAGGGGGACAGGGGGCGGGTGCTAATGAAAAACTGTTTTTT. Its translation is CASSQGGQGAGANEKLFF.

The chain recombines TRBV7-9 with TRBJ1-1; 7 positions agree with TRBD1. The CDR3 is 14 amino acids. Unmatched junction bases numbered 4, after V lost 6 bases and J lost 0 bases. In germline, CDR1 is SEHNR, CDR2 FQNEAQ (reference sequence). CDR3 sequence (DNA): TGTGCCAGCAGTACCGGGACAGTGAACACTGAAGCTTTCTTT. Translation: CASSTGTVNTEAFF. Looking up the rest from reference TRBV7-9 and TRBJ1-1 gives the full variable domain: DTGVSQNPRHKITKRGQNVTFRCDPISEHNRLYWYRQTLGQGPEFLTYFQNEAQLEKSRLLSDRFSAERPKGSFSTLEIQRTEQGDSAMYLCASSTGTVNTEAFFGQGTRLTVV.

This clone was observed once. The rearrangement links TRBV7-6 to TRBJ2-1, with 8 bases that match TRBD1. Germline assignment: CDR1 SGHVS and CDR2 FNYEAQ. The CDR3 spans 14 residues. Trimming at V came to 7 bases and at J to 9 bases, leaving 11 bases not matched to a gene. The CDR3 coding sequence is TGTGCCAGCAACGGACAGGGAATGGGGACTGAGCAGTTCTTC. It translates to CASNGQGMGTEQFF.

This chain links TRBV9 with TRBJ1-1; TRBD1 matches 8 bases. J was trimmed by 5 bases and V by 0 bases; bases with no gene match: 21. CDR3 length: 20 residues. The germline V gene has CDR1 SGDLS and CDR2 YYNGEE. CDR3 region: CASSVAPGGQGRFELTEAFF. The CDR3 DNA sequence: TGTGCCAGCAGCGTAGCCCCTGGAGGACAGGGAAGGTTTGAACTTACTGAAGCTTTCTTT.

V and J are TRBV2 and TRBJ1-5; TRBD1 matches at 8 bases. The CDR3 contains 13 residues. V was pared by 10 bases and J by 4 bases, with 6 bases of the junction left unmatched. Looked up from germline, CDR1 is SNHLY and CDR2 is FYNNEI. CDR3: CANARDRNQPQHF. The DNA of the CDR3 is TGTGCCAACGCCCGGGACAGGAATCAGCCCCAGCATTTT.

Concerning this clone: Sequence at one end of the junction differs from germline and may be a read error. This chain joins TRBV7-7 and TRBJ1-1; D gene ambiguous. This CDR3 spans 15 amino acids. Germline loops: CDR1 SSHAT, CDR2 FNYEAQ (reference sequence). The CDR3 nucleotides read TGTGCTAGCAGCTCATTTGGGAGGGTGAACACTGAAGCTTTCTTT. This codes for CASSSFGRVNTEAFF.

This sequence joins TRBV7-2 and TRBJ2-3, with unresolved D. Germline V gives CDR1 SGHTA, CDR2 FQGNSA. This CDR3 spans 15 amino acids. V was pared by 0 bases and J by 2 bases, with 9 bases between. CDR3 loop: CASSLALGHTDTQYF. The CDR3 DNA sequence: TGTGCCAGCAGCTTAGCGCTCGGTCACACAGATACGCAGTATTTT. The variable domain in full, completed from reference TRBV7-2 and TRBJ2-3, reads GAGVSQSPSNKVTEKGKDVELRCDPISGHTALYWYRQSLGQGLEFLIYFQGNSAPDKSGLPSDRFSAERTGGSVSTLTIQRTQQEDSAVYLCASSLALGHTDTQYFGPGTRLTVL.

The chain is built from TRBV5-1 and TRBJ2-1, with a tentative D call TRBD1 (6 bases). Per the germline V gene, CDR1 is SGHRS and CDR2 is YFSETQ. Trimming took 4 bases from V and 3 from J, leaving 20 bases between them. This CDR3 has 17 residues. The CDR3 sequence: CASSQGWGSQGYNEQFF. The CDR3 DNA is TGCGCCAGCAGCCAGGGGTGGGGCAGCCAGGGCTACAATGAGCAGTTCTTC.

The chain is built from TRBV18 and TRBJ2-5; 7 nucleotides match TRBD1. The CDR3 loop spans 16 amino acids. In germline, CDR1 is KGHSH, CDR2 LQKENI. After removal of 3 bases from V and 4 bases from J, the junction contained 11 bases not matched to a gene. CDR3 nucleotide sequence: TGTGCCAGCTCACCCACAGGGGCGCGAAAGGGAGAGACCCAGTACTTC. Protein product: CASSPTGARKGETQYF.

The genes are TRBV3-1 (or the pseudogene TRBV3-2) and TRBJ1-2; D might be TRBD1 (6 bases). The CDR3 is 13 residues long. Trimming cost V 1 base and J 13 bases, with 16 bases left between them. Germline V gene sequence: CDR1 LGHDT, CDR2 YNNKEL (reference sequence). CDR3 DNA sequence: TGTGCCAGCAGCCAAGCCCTACAGGGTGCTCGCACCTTC. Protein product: CASSQALQGARTF.

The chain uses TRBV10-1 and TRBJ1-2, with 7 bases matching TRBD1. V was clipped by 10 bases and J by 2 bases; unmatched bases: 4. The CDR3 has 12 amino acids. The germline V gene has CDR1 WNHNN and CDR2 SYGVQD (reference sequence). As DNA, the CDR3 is TGCGCCACTGTGACAGGGAACTATGGCTACACCTTC. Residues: CATVTGNYGYTF.

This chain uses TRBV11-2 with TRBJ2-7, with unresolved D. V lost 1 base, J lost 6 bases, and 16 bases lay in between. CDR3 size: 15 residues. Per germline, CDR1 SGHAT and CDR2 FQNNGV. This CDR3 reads CASSLVRDSASEQYF. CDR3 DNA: TGTGCCAGCAGCTTAGTCCGAGACTCTGCCTCCGAGCAGTACTTC.

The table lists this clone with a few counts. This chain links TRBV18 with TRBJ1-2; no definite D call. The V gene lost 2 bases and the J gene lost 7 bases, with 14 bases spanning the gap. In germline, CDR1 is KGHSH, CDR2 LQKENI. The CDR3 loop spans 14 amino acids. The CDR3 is CASSPEASTGGYTF. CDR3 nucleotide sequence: TGTGCCAGCTCACCAGAGGCTTCGACTGGTGGCTACACCTTC. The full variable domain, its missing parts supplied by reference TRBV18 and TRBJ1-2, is NAGVMQNPRHLVRRRGQEARLRCSPMKGHSHVYWYRQLPEEGLKFMVYLQKENIIDESGMPKERFSAEFPKEGPSILRIQQVVRGDSAAYFCASSPEASTGGYTFGSGTRLTVV.

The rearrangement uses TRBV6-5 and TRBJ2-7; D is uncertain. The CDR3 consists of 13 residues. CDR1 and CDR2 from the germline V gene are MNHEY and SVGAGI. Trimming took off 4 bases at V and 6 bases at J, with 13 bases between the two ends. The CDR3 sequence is CASSSDWKREQYF. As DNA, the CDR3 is TGTGCCAGCAGTTCAGACTGGAAGCGCGAGCAGTACTTC.

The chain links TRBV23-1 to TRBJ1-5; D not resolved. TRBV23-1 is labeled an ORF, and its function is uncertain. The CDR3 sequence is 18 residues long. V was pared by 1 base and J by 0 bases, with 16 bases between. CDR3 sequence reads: CASSQLVGYRHSNQPQHF. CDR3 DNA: TGCGCCAGCAGTCAATTAGTAGGTTACAGACATAGCAATCAGCCCCAGCATTTT.

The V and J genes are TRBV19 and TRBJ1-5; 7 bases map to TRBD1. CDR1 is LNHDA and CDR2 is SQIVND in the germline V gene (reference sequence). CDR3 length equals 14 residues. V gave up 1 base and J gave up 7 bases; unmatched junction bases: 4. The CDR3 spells CASSIAIGGQPQHF. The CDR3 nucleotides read TGTGCCAGTAGTATAGCAATAGGGGGCCAGCCCCAGCATTTT.

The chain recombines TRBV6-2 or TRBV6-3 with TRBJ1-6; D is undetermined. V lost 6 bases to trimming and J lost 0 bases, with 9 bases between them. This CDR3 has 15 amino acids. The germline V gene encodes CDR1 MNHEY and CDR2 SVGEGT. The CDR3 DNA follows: TGTGCCAGCAGCCAAGAGTACTCCTATAATTCACCCCTCCACTTT. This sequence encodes CASSQEYSYNSPLHF.